The 15 T cell receptor beta chains listed next were all sequenced from one sample in a study of blood T cell repertoires in COVID-19. Sequenced by immunoSEQ multiplex PCR; TCRdb stores in-frame clones only, minus some. The sample has 95,000 to 100,000 clones, about 90% seen once; the top ten hold 15% to 20%. Specimen: peripheral blood. The receptors were gathered from a man aged 50 to 59 with acute or convalescent COVID-19.

The chain joins TRBV14 to TRBJ2-1; tentatively, D is TRBD1 (5 bases). The CDR3 is 12 amino acids. Germline loops: CDR1 SGHDN, CDR2 FVKESK. V dropped 4 bases and J dropped 9 bases, with 10 bases sitting between them. In nucleotides, the CDR3 is TGTGCCAGCAGCCCAGGGCCGCGTGAGCAGTTCTTC. It codes for CASSPGPREQFF.

The rearrangement uses TRBV11-3 and TRBJ1-2, with D possibly TRBD1 on 5 matching bases. The CDR3 runs to 13 residues. Trimming took off 5 bases at V and 4 bases at J, with 11 bases between the two ends. The germline CDR1 and CDR2 sequences are SGHNT and YENEEA. The CDR3 DNA is TGTGCCAGCAGCCCCGACAGCAGCTATGGCTACACCTTC. This gives the protein CASSPDSSYGYTF.

This sequence joins TRBV15 and TRBJ1-1, with TRBD1 matching 8 bases. The CDR3 loop spans 13 amino acids. Trimming removed 4 bases from V and 9 bases from J; junction bases left unmatched: 7. Germline V gives CDR1 LNHNV, CDR2 YYDKDF (reference sequence). The CDR3 coding sequence is TGTGCCACCAGCACCAGGGGGCCGGGAAAAGCTTTCTTT. Translation: CATSTRGPGKAFF.

The chain links TRBV29-1 to TRBJ2-7; D might be TRBD2 (5 bases). Trimming left V 0 bases short and J 4 bases short, with 10 bases between. CDR1 and CDR2 from the germline V gene are SQVTM and ANQGSEA. This CDR3 spans 13 amino acids. CDR3 bases: TGCAGCGTTGAAGATCATGAGGGTTACGAGCAGTACTTC. Translating it yields CSVEDHEGYEQYF.

CDR3 in amino acids: CASSTTGNSYGYTF. CDR3 coding DNA: TGTGCCAGTAGTACGACAGGGAACTCCTATGGCTACACCTTC. The J gene is TRBJ1-2, the V gene TRBV19; 7 bases are shared with TRBD1. Germline lookup yields CDR1 LNHDA and CDR2 SQIVND (reference sequence). This CDR3 is built from 14 residues. V lost 4 bases to trimming and J lost 4 bases; unmatched junction nucleotides: 6.

The chain recombines TRBV19 with TRBJ2-3; D might be TRBD2 (6 bases). The CDR3 has 14 amino acids. V was cut by 4 bases and J by 8 bases, with 16 bases left in between. Looked up from germline, CDR1 is LNHDA and CDR2 is SQIVND (reference sequence). CDR3: CASSTGTREGTQYF. For the CDR3, the DNA is TGTGCCAGTAGTACCGGGACTCGAGAGGGTACGCAGTATTTT.

In DNA form, the CDR3 reads TGCGCAATCATGACAGGGGTAAACGCTGGGGCCAACGTCCTGACTTTC. Amino acid sequence: CAIMTGVNAGANVLTF. V gene TRBV23-1 combines with J gene TRBJ2-6; 8 nucleotides align to TRBD1. TRBV23-1 is treated as an ORF (open reading frame) with a function not yet certain. The CDR3 covers 16 residues.

The chain has TRBV18 and TRBJ1-6; D is perhaps TRBD1 (6 bases). CDR1 KGHSH and CDR2 LQKENI come from the germline V gene. This CDR3 comprises 14 residues. The V end lost 6 bases, the J end lost 7 bases, and 13 bases lay between the germline ends. In nucleotides, the CDR3 is TGTGCCAGCTCCGGGGACACCGACAATTCACCCCTCCACTTT. It codes for CASSGDTDNSPLHF.

The rearrangement uses TRBV6-5 and TRBJ2-2; D is possibly TRBD1 (6 bases). Germline V gene lookup returns CDR1 MNHEY and CDR2 SVGAGI. Trimming removed 4 bases at V and 0 bases at J, with 9 bases between. The CDR3 spans 15 residues. Here the CDR3 DNA reads TGTGCCAGCAGTTTAAGGACAGCGAACACCGGGGAGCTGTTTTTT. Its translation: CASSLRTANTGELFF.

V is TRBV7-9 and J is TRBJ1-2; TRBD1 matches 7 bases. V shed 4 bases and J 8 bases; nucleotides not matched to a gene: 10. The CDR3 spans 14 residues. Germline lookup yields CDR1 SEHNR and CDR2 FQNEAQ (reference sequence). CDR3 amino acids: CASSSGGTGLGYTF. The DNA of the CDR3 is TGTGCCAGCAGCTCAGGGGGAACAGGCCTGGGCTACACCTTC.

The V gene is TRBV19, the J gene TRBJ1-1; the D is unclear. The V end lost 4 bases, the J end lost 0 bases, and 9 bases lay between the germline ends. Germline V gene lookup returns CDR1 LNHDA and CDR2 SQIVND (reference sequence). CDR3 size: 14 residues. CDR3 in DNA: TGTGCCAGTAGTACGGGGATCCTGAACACTGAAGCTTTCTTT. Amino acid sequence: CASSTGILNTEAFF. Full variable domain (rest looked up from reference TRBV19 and TRBJ1-1): DGGITQSPKYLFRKEGQNVTLSCEQNLNHDAMYWYRQDPGQGLRLIYYSQIVNDFQKGDIAEGYSVSREKKESFPLTVTSAQKNPTAFYLCASSTGILNTEAFFGQGTRLTVV.

The V call is TRBV5-1, the J call TRBJ2-1, with 7 nucleotides matching TRBD2. The CDR3 is made up of 16 amino acids. V trimming: 0 bases; J trimming: 0 bases; junction bases outside the gene matches: 3. CDR1 and CDR2 (germline): SGHRS, YFSETQ. CDR3 DNA sequence: TGCGCCAGCAGCTTGGCGTCGGGGGGCTCCTACAATGAGCAGTTCTTC. Its translation: CASSLASGGSYNEQFF.

This clone has just one count. V usage is TRBV5-1 and J usage is TRBJ1-3, with D possibly matching TRBD1 (5 bases). Trimming removed 4 bases from V and 0 bases from J, with 8 bases in between. The CDR3 is 14 residues long. Germline loops: CDR1 SGHRS, CDR2 YFSETQ. CDR3 coding DNA: TGCGCCAGCAGCCTTGACAGCTCTGGAAACACCATATATTTT. Translating it yields CASSLDSSGNTIYF.

The CDR3 coding sequence is TGTGCCAGCAGTTTCTCGGGGAATGAAAAACTGTTTTTT. Amino acids: CASSFSGNEKLFF. J is TRBJ1-4 and V is TRBV27, with D unresolved. Germline V gene lookup returns CDR1 MNHEY and CDR2 SMNVEV (reference sequence). Deletions cut 3 bases from V and 5 bases from J, with 7 bases between. CDR3 length equals 13 residues.

This clone was detected only a few times. This chain joins TRBV30 and TRBJ2-7, with D tentatively TRBD2 (6 bases). The CDR3 consists of 12 residues. Trimming stripped 0 bases from V and 7 bases from J, with 10 bases between. Germline V gives CDR1 GTSNPN, CDR2 SVGIG (reference sequence). The CDR3 region has the DNA TGTGCCTGGAGTGTACAAGGGAGGGAGCAGTACTTC. Encoded protein: CAWSVQGREQYF.